Following are 26 T cell receptor beta chains from one sample sequenced in a study of read filtering for tumor transcriptome and immune sequencing (dated by TCRdb to between 2020 and 2021). TCRdb shows the sequencer as Illumina HiSeq 4000. Starting from roughly 440 ng RNA, TCR libraries were constructed with the Immunoverse kit using molecular barcoded adaptors that cover the alpha/delta and beta/gamma chains. TCRdb itself trimmed the public reads at Q25 with fastp, ran MiXCR and retained productive beta chains. Identical CDR3 protein sequences are pooled into one entry, listed with their most common genes and DNA. This sample gives approximately 45,000 distinct CDR3 sequences in total; about a fifth of them show up just once. The ten most abundant clones make up under 40% of the sample. The sample was a population of CD138-negative cells sorted from bone marrow. The meaning of the sample's cell subset or site label: bone marrow mononuclear cells depleted of CD138+ plasma/myeloma cells by negative magnetic selection. Receptors were obtained from a donor at least 40 years old with multiple myeloma.

This chain joins TRBV7-9 and TRBJ2-5, with TRBD1 matching over 7 bases. J was trimmed by 0 bases and V by 6 bases; bases with no gene match: 4. CDR1 is SEHNR, CDR2 FQNEAQ, per germline (reference sequence). The CDR3 length is 14 residues. The CDR3 DNA reads TGTGCCAGCAGATGGGACAGCCACCAAGAGACCCAGTACTTC. This encodes CASRWDSHQETQYF.

This clonotype was recorded at least ten times. This chain links TRBV20-1 with TRBJ2-5; TRBD1 agrees at 9 bases. Losses at the gene ends were 3 bases for V and 5 bases for J; bases not matched to a gene: 7. Germline loops: CDR1 DFQATT, CDR2 SNEGSKA (reference sequence). The CDR3 consists of 14 residues. This chain's CDR3 is CSARSGTGRETQYF. The CDR3 coding sequence is TGCAGTGCTAGGTCAGGGACAGGGAGGGAGACCCAGTACTTC.

The sample holds a few counts of this clonotype. The chain uses TRBV2 and TRBJ1-1; D unresolved. Germline V lookup: CDR1 SNHLY, CDR2 FYNNEI. This CDR3 has 13 amino acids. Trimming cost V 4 bases and J 4 bases, with 10 bases left between them. CDR3 protein: CASSGSGFTEAFF. The CDR3 coding sequence is TGTGCCAGCAGTGGTTCGGGGTTCACTGAAGCTTTCTTT.

In its sample, this clonotype was seen many times. This chain uses TRBV19 with TRBJ2-2; D not certain. The CDR3 sequence is 15 residues long. V dropped 1 base and J dropped 7 bases, with 13 bases sitting between them. Germline CDR1 reads LNHDA; CDR2 reads SQIVND (reference sequence). This CDR3 reads CASSIGTLTSGELFF. The CDR3 region has the DNA TGTGCCAGTAGTATAGGCACCCTAACCAGCGGGGAGCTGTTTTTT.

This clonotype is medium-sized. The rearrangement links TRBV29-1 to TRBJ2-1; D may be TRBD1 (6 bases). Trimming removed 7 bases at V and 8 bases at J, with 18 bases between. This CDR3 spans 13 amino acids. CDR1 is SQVTM and CDR2 is ANQGSEA in the germline V gene. The CDR3 nucleotides read TGCAGCGCTAACCCGACAGGTAGCGATGAGCAGTTCTTC. This encodes CSANPTGSDEQFF.

This clonotype was recorded at least ten times. The chain uses TRBV7-9 and TRBJ2-3; 15 nucleotides match TRBD2. The germline V gene has CDR1 SEHNR and CDR2 FQNEAQ (reference sequence). V shed 2 bases, J shed 6 bases, and the junction held 9 bases outside the gene matches. The CDR3 has 18 residues. For the CDR3, the DNA is TGTGCCAGCAGCTTATGGTCCGGGACTAGCGGGAGGAGGGATACGCAGTATTTT. Translated, it gives CASSLWSGTSGRRDTQYF.

This clonotype was counted a single time. The CDR3 carries no conserved terminal phenylalanine or tryptophan, so it likely arises from a read error. CDR3: CASRPGTFMNTEAFS. The CDR3 DNA is TGTGCCAGCAGGCCCGGGACGTTCATGAACACTGAAGCTTTCTCT. The chain is built from TRBV12-3 or TRBV12-4 and TRBJ1-1, with D possibly matching TRBD1 (5 bases). CDR3 length: 15 amino acids. V lost 6 bases, J lost 0 bases, and 14 bases lay in between.

The J gene is TRBJ2-3, the V gene TRBV20-1; 7 bases match TRBD2. In germline, CDR1 is DFQATT, CDR2 SNEGSKA (reference sequence). This CDR3 contains 13 residues. The V and J ends lost 0 bases and 4 bases, in that order; junction bases with no gene match: 1. The DNA for the CDR3 is TGCAGTGCTAGAGATGGGGGGGCAGATACGCAGTATTTT. Protein product: CSARDGGADTQYF.

This clonotype was detected ten times or more. J is TRBJ2-1 and V is TRBV5-1, with 7 bases matching TRBD2. Germline V gives CDR1 SGHRS, CDR2 YFSETQ. V lost 2 bases, J lost 6 bases, and 8 bases stayed unmatched. The CDR3 contains 15 residues. CDR3 sequence (DNA): TGCGCCAGCAGCTTTGGCGGGAGTAGGGTCAATGAGCAGTTCTTC. Translation: CASSFGGSRVNEQFF.

The rearrangement uses TRBV29-1 and TRBJ2-5, with D perhaps TRBD2 (6 bases). Germline lookup yields CDR1 SQVTM and CDR2 ANQGSEA. Trimming pared 5 bases from V and 10 bases from J, leaving 20 bases between. The CDR3 has 13 amino acids. CDR3 sequence: CSVLGGANMDQYF. DNA for the CDR3: TGCAGCGTTCTGGGCGGGGCCAATATGGACCAGTACTTC.

As for this clonotype: It differs at one base from a far larger clone, so likely a read error. The chain employs TRBV13 and TRBJ2-5, with D perhaps matching TRBD1 (5 bases). This CDR3 comprises 15 residues. Germline V gene sequence: CDR1 PRHDT, CDR2 FYEKMQ (reference sequence). V dropped 5 bases and J dropped 11 bases, with 24 bases sitting between them. This chain's CDR3 is CASSPPRQSSYKQYF. CDR3 DNA sequence: TGTGCCAGCAGCCCGCCGAGACAGAGCTCCTACAAGCAGTACTTC.

This clonotype was detected ten times or more. This chain uses TRBV20-1 with TRBJ2-3; TRBD2 matches at 10 bases. The J segment lost 2 bases and the V segment lost 3 bases, leaving 8 bases of the junction unmatched. CDR3 size: 16 residues. Germline CDR1 is DFQATT and CDR2 is SNEGSKA (reference sequence). The CDR3 bases are TGCAGTGCTAGTGGGGGGGGACTAGCGATCACAGATACGCAGTATTTT. Translated: CSASGGGLAITDTQYF.

This CDR3 reads CADKNTNTGELFF. Written as DNA, the CDR3 is TGTGCCGACAAAAATACGAACACCGGGGAGCTGTTTTTT. V usage is TRBV7-9 and J usage is TRBJ2-2; D unresolved. The CDR3 is 13 amino acids. Germline lookup yields CDR1 SEHNR and CDR2 FQNEAQ (reference sequence). V lost 11 bases and J lost 0, with 10 bases in between.

Many counts were recorded for this clonotype. CDR3 loop: CSARGSFSDSNQPQHF. The CDR3 DNA is TGCAGTGCTAGGGGGTCATTTTCAGATAGCAATCAGCCCCAGCATTTT. The chain links TRBV20-1 to TRBJ1-5; D remains unclear. CDR3 length equals 16 residues. The germline gives CDR1 DFQATT, CDR2 SNEGSKA (reference sequence). V lost 3 bases and J 0 bases, leaving 15 bases between the germline ends.

The rearrangement links TRBV29-1 to TRBJ2-2, with 14 nucleotides matching TRBD2. Germline V gene lookup returns CDR1 SQVTM and CDR2 ANQGSEA. V dropped 7 bases and J dropped 5; count of bases not matched to a gene: 3. CDR3 length equals 14 residues. CDR3 nucleotide sequence: TGCAGCGCCCGACTAGCGGGAGGGACCGGGGAGCTGTTTTTT. Encoded protein: CSARLAGGTGELFF.

This clonotype was seen many times. The CDR3 DNA sequence: TGTGCCAGTAGTCCCCAGGGGGAACCCTACAATGAGCAGTTCTTC. Amino acid sequence: CASSPQGEPYNEQFF. The V and J genes are TRBV19 and TRBJ2-1, with TRBD1 matching over 7 bases. V lost 5 bases to trimming and J lost 2 bases; unmatched junction nucleotides: 6. Per germline, CDR1 LNHDA and CDR2 SQIVND (reference sequence). This CDR3 region has 15 residues.

Turning to this clonotype: The final CDR3 position lacks the conserved phenylalanine or tryptophan, pointing to a likely read error. The chain recombines TRBV2 with TRBJ2-1; no clear D. V lost 6 bases and J lost 10, with 10 bases in between. This CDR3 has 11 residues. Germline V CDR1 and CDR2: SNHLY, FYNNEI. The CDR3 protein is CASRGWSEQFS. The CDR3 coding sequence is TGTGCCAGCAGGGGGTGGTCGGAGCAGTTCTCC.

Of note for this clonotype: This may arise from a read error, as a much more abundant clone is one base away. The rearrangement joins TRBV3-1 to TRBJ1-2; the D is unclear. CDR3 size: 12 residues. V shed 1 base and J shed 5 bases, with 5 bases lying between them. CDR1 is LGHDT and CDR2 is YNNKEL in the germline V gene (reference sequence). CDR3 in DNA: TGTGCCAGCAGCCAAGTTCGGTATGGCTACACCTTC. Amino acids: CASSQVRYGYTF.

This clonotype appeared a few times. The chain carries TRBV13 and TRBJ2-5, with 8 nucleotides matching TRBD2. Losses at the gene ends were 3 bases for V and 0 bases for J; bases not matched to a gene: 3. The germline CDR1 and CDR2 sequences are PRHDT and FYEKMQ (reference sequence). The CDR3 has 15 amino acids. The CDR3 protein is CASSLREVNQETQYF. CDR3 bases: TGTGCCAGCAGCTTGCGGGAGGTGAACCAAGAGACCCAGTACTTC.

Many counts were recorded for this clonotype. The chain joins TRBV11-1 to TRBJ1-2, with no clear D. This CDR3 region has 13 residues. Germline loops: CDR1 SGHAT, CDR2 FQDESV (reference sequence). Trimming cost V 5 bases and J 3 bases, with 10 bases left between them. DNA of the CDR3: TGTGCCAGCAGCCCAAGCTTCGACTATGGCTACACCTTC. Translated: CASSPSFDYGYTF.

This clonotype has more than one count but fewer than ten. V usage is TRBV20-1 and J usage is TRBJ2-5; 15 bases fit TRBD2. Germline V gene sequence: CDR1 DFQATT, CDR2 SNEGSKA (reference sequence). This CDR3 is built from 16 residues. V gave up 3 bases and J gave up 5 bases; unmatched junction bases: 7. Here the CDR3 DNA reads TGCAGTGCTAGGGATGGGACTAGCGGGAGGATGGAGACCCAGTACTTC. It translates to CSARDGTSGRMETQYF.

The genes are TRBV20-1 and TRBJ2-1; tentatively, D is TRBD1 or TRBD2 (6 bases each). The CDR3 sequence is 15 residues long. The germline V gene encodes CDR1 DFQATT and CDR2 SNEGSKA (reference sequence). Trimming cost V 0 bases and J 7 bases, with 16 bases left between them. The CDR3 here is CSARDYGGAGNEQFF. CDR3 DNA: TGCAGTGCTAGAGATTACGGGGGCGCGGGGAATGAGCAGTTCTTC.

The V gene is TRBV29-1, the J gene TRBJ1-1; a weak D match, TRBD1 (6 bases). This CDR3 is built from 13 residues. Looked up from germline, CDR1 is SQVTM and CDR2 is ANQGSEA. V lost 4 bases, J lost 5 bases, and 14 bases lay in between. The CDR3 DNA follows: TGCAGCGTTGTTTGGGGGGCGAGGACTGAAGCTTTCTTT. It yields the protein CSVVWGARTEAFF.

At least ten counts were recorded for this clonotype. The chain couples TRBV28 to TRBJ2-7; D is possibly TRBD1 (5 bases). This CDR3 region has 16 residues. V gave up 3 bases and J gave up 4 bases, with 19 bases separating them. The germline gives CDR1 MDHEN, CDR2 SYDVKM. CDR3 protein: CASSFGRTRRPYEQYF. CDR3 coding DNA: TGTGCCAGCAGTTTCGGTAGGACACGGCGTCCTTACGAGCAGTACTTC.

This clonotype has a handful of counts. This rearrangement joins TRBV29-1 to TRBJ1-3, with D uncertain. The CDR3 spans 13 residues. The germline V and J ends were trimmed by 7 bases and 1 base, with 11 bases remaining between them. Looked up from germline, CDR1 is SQVTM and CDR2 is ANQGSEA. CDR3 protein: CSAYKGSGNTIYF. Written as DNA, the CDR3 is TGCAGCGCGTATAAGGGTTCTGGAAACACCATATATTTT.

At least ten counts were recorded for this clonotype. The chain carries TRBV29-1 and TRBJ2-5, with 15 positions matching TRBD2. The V gene end was trimmed by 5 bases and the J gene end by 5 bases; junction bases not matched to a gene: 12. Germline-derived CDR1 and CDR2 are SQVTM and ANQGSEA. The length of the CDR3 is 17 residues. CDR3 sequence reads: CSVFGTSGRLSGETQYF. The CDR3 DNA follows: TGCAGCGTTTTCGGGACTAGCGGGAGGCTCAGTGGGGAGACCCAGTACTTC.